This entry describes one T cell receptor beta chain. The sample contains more than one DNA sequence encoding this CDR3. This specimen comes from a study of control samples from healthy donors and cancer patients. Repertoires were generated with immunoSEQ multiplex PCR, while TCRdb's copy carries only in-frame clones and drops some. The sample contains approximately 170,000 clones, around nine tenths of which appear only once. V shed 2 bases and J shed 6 bases, with 3 bases lying between them. This CDR3 is 11 amino acids long. Germline lookup yields CDR1 SGHRS and CDR2 YFSETQ. Source material: blood. This clonotype originated in a man aged 25 to 40 in good health. The chain is built from TRBV5-1 and TRBJ2-1; D is ambiguous. The chain's CDR3 is CASSFRNEQFF. DNA of the CDR3: TGCGCCAGCAGCTTCCGCAATGAGCAGTTCTTC. The complete variable domain, with remaining parts taken from reference TRBV5-1 and TRBJ2-1, reads KAGVTQTPRYLIKTRGQQVTLSCSPISGHRSVSWYQQTPGQGLQFLFEYFSETQRNKGNFPGRFSGRQFSNSRSEMNVSTLELGDSALYLCASSFRNEQFFGPGTRLTVL.